This T cell receptor beta chain was found in a study of cytomegalovirus exposure and HLA in healthy donors. Study-wide results and caveats: The listing of 150 to 200 TCR beta chains classed them as cytomegalovirus-associated.

A word on this clone: What it recognizes is unknown.

TCRdb keeps only in-frame clones here, not all; method: immunoSEQ multiplex PCR. The data show 200,000 to 300,000 clones, just under 90% seen once. The donors were members of the validation cohort comprising 100 to 150 subjects, separate from the approximately 630-subject first cohort. The TCR was taken from a young man in good health and CMV-seronegative. Sequencing was performed on PBMCs.

The CDR3 DNA sequence: TGCAGCGTCTACGGACTAGCGGGAGTACAAGAGACCCAGTACTTC. It encodes CSVYGLAGVQETQYF. The chain is built from TRBV29-1 and TRBJ2-5; 13 bases are shared with TRBD2. Germline CDR1 SQVTM, CDR2 ANQGSEA. The length of the CDR3 is 15 residues. J lost 2 bases, V lost 6 bases, and 6 bases had no gene match.